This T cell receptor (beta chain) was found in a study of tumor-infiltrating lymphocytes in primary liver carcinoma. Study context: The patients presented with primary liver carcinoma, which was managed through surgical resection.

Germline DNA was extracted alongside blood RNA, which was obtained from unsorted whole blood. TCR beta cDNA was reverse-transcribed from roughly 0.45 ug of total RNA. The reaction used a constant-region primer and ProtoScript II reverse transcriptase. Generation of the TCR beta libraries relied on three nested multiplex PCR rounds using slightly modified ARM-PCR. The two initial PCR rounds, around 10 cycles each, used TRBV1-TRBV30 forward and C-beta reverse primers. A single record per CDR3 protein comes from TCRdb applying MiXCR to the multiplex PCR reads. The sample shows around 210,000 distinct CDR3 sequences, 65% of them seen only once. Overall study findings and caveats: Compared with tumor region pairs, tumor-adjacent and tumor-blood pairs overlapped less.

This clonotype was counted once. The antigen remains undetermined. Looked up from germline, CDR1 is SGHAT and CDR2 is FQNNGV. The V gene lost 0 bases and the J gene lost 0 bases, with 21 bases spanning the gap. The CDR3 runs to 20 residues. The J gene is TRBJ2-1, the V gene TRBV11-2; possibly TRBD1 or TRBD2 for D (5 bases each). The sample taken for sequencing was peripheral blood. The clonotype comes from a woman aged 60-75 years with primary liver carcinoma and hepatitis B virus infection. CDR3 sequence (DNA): TGTGCCAGCAGCTTAGAAGGCTTCATGGGGGAGCGGAGCTCCTACAATGAGCAGTTCTTC. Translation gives CASSLEGFMGERSSYNEQFF. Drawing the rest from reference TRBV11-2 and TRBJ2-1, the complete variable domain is EAGVAQSPRYKIIEKRQSVAFWCNPISGHATLYWYQQILGQGPKLLIQFQNNGVVDDSQLPKDRFSAERLKGVDSTLKIQPAKLEDSAVYLCASSLEGFMGERSSYNEQFFGPGTRLTVL.